This record concerns one TCR beta chain sequence. Clones were read by immunoSEQ multiplex PCR, and TCRdb kept only the in-frame ones, dropping some. The sample lists 120,000 or so clones, about 89% seen once, with 2.5% to 3.5% in the top ten. CDR1 is LGHDT and CDR2 is YNNKEL in the germline V gene (reference sequence). The J segment lost 9 bases and the V segment lost 0 bases, leaving 7 bases of the junction unmatched. The CDR3 consists of 15 residues. This sample was taken from a study of control samples from healthy donors and cancer patients. The sample taken for sequencing was blood. The receptor was derived from a man aged 55-75 years in good health. This sequence joins TRBV3-1 (or the pseudogene TRBV3-2) and TRBJ2-1, with 8 bases aligning to TRBD2. The CDR3 spells CASSQDRLAYPEQFF. The DNA of the CDR3 is TGTGCCAGCAGCCAAGATCGACTAGCGTATCCTGAGCAGTTCTTC.